This T cell receptor beta chain came from a study of somatic mutations in cytotoxic T cells in rheumatoid arthritis. Study details: Patient blood (30 ml EDTA) was drawn right after diagnosis, before any treatment. Flow sorting of some V beta antibody-stained T cells reached nearly 100% purity, with V beta1+ cells also TCRB-sequenced.

Produced via immunoSEQ multiplex PCR; TCRdb's table is partial and in-frame only. The sample holds some 16,000 clones, around 80% seen once. Germline lookup yields CDR1 LNHDA and CDR2 SQIVND (reference sequence). The CDR3 runs 16 residues. V was pared by 3 bases and J by 0 bases, with 12 bases between. Turning to this clone: The antigen remains undetermined.

Study findings and constraints: Over 20% of CD8+ cells belonged to the largest CD8+ clone in about an eighth of the 65 patients.

The chain uses TRBV19 and TRBJ2-1; perhaps TRBD1 as D (5 bases). The clonotype was recovered from an adult with rheumatoid arthritis. Sequenced: CD8+ T cells sorted from blood. The CDR3 reads CASSIRQGNSYNEQFF. CDR3 in DNA: TGTGCCAGTAGTATCCGCCAGGGAAACTCCTACAATGAGCAGTTCTTC.